This is a list of T cell receptor beta chains from one sample in a study of blood T cell repertoires in COVID-19. Clones were sequenced by immunoSEQ multiplex PCR, and TCRdb holds only the in-frame ones, with some missing. The sample includes under 450,000 clones, about four fifths of them seen just once. The specimen sequenced was PBMCs or T cells enriched from blood (not recorded which). These receptors were obtained from a woman aged 50 to 65 who had recovered from COVID-19. Both conserved end residues are part of each CDR3. A D gene is named only where the DNA matches it firmly. Not all rows give a size; the values are once, few, many and, for expanded clones, a class.

D: NA; J: TRBJ2-7; V: TRBV9; size: NA; DNA: TGTGCCAGCAGCGTAGGGTTAGGGGATCGGCAGTACTTC; CDR3: CASSVGLGDRQYF
D: NA; J: TRBJ2-6; V: TRBV11-2; size: NA; DNA: TGTGCCAGCAGCCACGGGGGTTCTGGGGCCAACGTCCTGACTTTC; CDR3: CASSHGGSGANVLTF
D: NA; J: TRBJ1-4; V: TRBV6-5; size: NA; DNA: TGTGCCAGCAGGCCGGCGGCAGTAGGCGAAAAACTGTTTTTT; CDR3: CASRPAAVGEKLFF
D: TRBD1; J: TRBJ1-5; V: TRBV30; size: NA; DNA: TGTGCCTGGAGTGGATCAGGGGGTTACCATCAGCCCCAGCATTTT; CDR3: CAWSGSGGYHQPQHF
D: NA; J: TRBJ2-1; V: TRBV9; size: NA; DNA: TGTGCCAGCAGCGTAGGTCCTAGCTTCAATGAGCAGTTCTTC; CDR3: CASSVGPSFNEQFF
D: NA; J: TRBJ2-3; V: TRBV19; size: NA; DNA: TGTGCCAGTAGTCGACTATCGAGCACAGATACGCAGTATTTT; CDR3: CASSRLSSTDTQYF
D: NA; J: TRBJ1-2; V: TRBV28; size: NA; DNA: TGTGCCAGCCAGATTGAACCCGATGGCTACACCTTC; CDR3: CASQIEPDGYTF
D: NA; J: TRBJ1-2; V: TRBV4-1; size: few; DNA: TGCGCCAGCAGCCAAGGAACAGCCGACTATGGCTACACCTTC; CDR3: CASSQGTADYGYTF
D: TRBD1; J: TRBJ1-6; V: TRBV6-5; size: NA; DNA: TGTGCCAGCAGCGCGATGACAGGGGACAATTCACCCCTCCACTTT; CDR3: CASSAMTGDNSPLHF
D: NA; J: TRBJ2-3; V: TRBV5-1; size: NA; DNA: TGCGCCAGCAGCCCACCCGGGACTTCCAGCACAGATACGCAGTATTTT; CDR3: CASSPPGTSSTDTQYF
D: NA; J: TRBJ1-5; V: TRBV5-6; size: NA; DNA: TGTGCCAGCAGCTTGGCAGGGTACAATCAGCCCCAGCATTTT; CDR3: CASSLAGYNQPQHF
D: NA; J: TRBJ1-1; V: TRBV4-1; size: NA; DNA: TGCGCCAGCAGCCAACCACAGCAATTGAACACTGAAGCTTTCTTT; CDR3: CASSQPQQLNTEAFF
D: NA; J: TRBJ2-1; V: TRBV4-3; size: NA; DNA: TGCGCCAGCAGCCAAGCGAGCTCCTACAATGAGCAGTTCTTC; CDR3: CASSQASSYNEQFF
D: TRBD1; J: TRBJ1-1; V: TRBV5-6; size: NA; DNA: TGTGCCAGCAGCTTGGGCAGGGGGCACACTGAAGCTTTCTTT; CDR3: CASSLGRGHTEAFF
D: TRBD1; J: TRBJ2-7; V: TRBV5-1; size: NA; DNA: TGCGCCAGCAGCTTACAGGGGGCCCCTTCCTACGAGCAGTACTTC; CDR3: CASSLQGAPSYEQYF
D: NA; J: TRBJ1-2; V: TRBV19; size: NA; DNA: TGTGCCAGTAGCGAGACAGGCGTAAGAAGCTATGGCTACACCTTC; CDR3: CASSETGVRSYGYTF
D: NA; J: TRBJ1-6; V: TRBV2; size: NA; DNA: TGTGCCAGCAGTGAGCAGACGGGGAATTCACCCCTCCACTTT; CDR3: CASSEQTGNSPLHF
D: TRBD2; J: TRBJ2-5; V: TRBV20-1; size: NA; DNA: TGCAGTGCTAGTCCCCTAGCGGGGCAAGAGACCCAGTACTTC; CDR3: CSASPLAGQETQYF
D: NA; J: TRBJ1-1; V: TRBV6-2/TRBV6-3; size: once; DNA: TGTGCCAGCAGTTACTCATCGGTGGGGGGATCTGAAGCTTTCTTT; CDR3: CASSYSSVGGSEAFF
D: NA; J: TRBJ1-5; V: TRBV30; size: once; DNA: TGTGCCTGGAGTCGGGACAAGAATAGCAATCAGCCCCAGCATTTT; CDR3: CAWSRDKNSNQPQHF
D: TRBD1; J: TRBJ1-6; V: TRBV6-2/TRBV6-3; size: NA; DNA: TGTGCCAGCCGTTACAGGGGGCTGACGGGATCACCCCTCCACTTT; CDR3: CASRYRGLTGSPLHF
D: NA; J: TRBJ1-6; V: TRBV6-5; size: NA; DNA: TGTGCCAGCAGGTACCACGACAGGCGATCACCCCTCCACTTT; CDR3: CASRYHDRRSPLHF
D: TRBD2; J: TRBJ2-7; V: TRBV10-3; size: NA; DNA: TGTGCCATCAGGGGGACTAGCGGGAGTCGCGAGCAGTACTTC; CDR3: CAIRGTSGSREQYF
D: NA; J: TRBJ1-2; V: TRBV2; size: NA; DNA: TGTGCCAGCAGCCCGCCTACCCCGTATGGCTACACCTTC; CDR3: CASSPPTPYGYTF
D: TRBD2; J: TRBJ2-1; V: TRBV7-2; size: few; DNA: TGTGCCAGCAGCACCGTCGGACTAGCGGGAGTCGGAAATGAGCAGTTCTTC; CDR3: CASSTVGLAGVGNEQFF
D: TRBD1; J: TRBJ1-2; V: TRBV19; size: NA; DNA: TGTGCCAGTAACGACAGGGGGGGGACTAACTATGGCTACACCTTC; CDR3: CASNDRGGTNYGYTF
D: NA; J: TRBJ1-3; V: TRBV18; size: NA; DNA: TGTGCCAGCTCTCGGACAGACTCTGGAAACACCATATATTTT; CDR3: CASSRTDSGNTIYF
D: NA; J: TRBJ2-3; V: TRBV4-1; size: NA; DNA: TGCGCCAGCAGCCAAGAGTCTGGGCTCACAGATACGCAGTATTTT; CDR3: CASSQESGLTDTQYF
D: NA; J: TRBJ2-4; V: TRBV29-1; size: NA; DNA: TGCAGCGCGGAAAAACCCACAGGGAGCCTAGCCAAAAACATTCAGTACTTC; CDR3: CSAEKPTGSLAKNIQYF
D: NA; J: TRBJ1-4; V: TRBV7-9; size: NA; DNA: TGTGCCAGCAGCTTAGCGCGGAGTGGTGAAGGTGAAAAACTGTTTTTT; CDR3: CASSLARSGEGEKLFF
D: NA; J: TRBJ1-3; V: TRBV6-5; size: NA; DNA: TGTGCCAGCAGTTACTCACAGGACCACTCTGGAAACACCATATATTTT; CDR3: CASSYSQDHSGNTIYF
D: NA; J: TRBJ2-1; V: TRBV10-3; size: NA; DNA: TGTGCCATCAGTGCGGGGGACTCCGAGGCTGAGCAGTTCTTC; CDR3: CAISAGDSEAEQFF
D: NA; J: TRBJ2-1; V: TRBV9; size: NA; DNA: TGTGCCAGCAGCGCCAGGGACTTGAGCTCCTACAATGAGCAGTTCTTC; CDR3: CASSARDLSSYNEQFF
D: TRBD2; J: TRBJ2-7; V: TRBV4-1; size: NA; DNA: TGCGCCAGCAGCCAAGGGCTAGCGGGAGCGATCTACGAGCAGTACTTC; CDR3: CASSQGLAGAIYEQYF
D: TRBD1; J: TRBJ1-3; V: TRBV6-5; size: NA; DNA: TGTGCCAGCAGGCCGACAGGGGCTGGAAACACCATATATTTT; CDR3: CASRPTGAGNTIYF
D: NA; J: TRBJ1-2; V: TRBV4-1; size: NA; DNA: TGCGCCAGCAGCCAAGTAGGGCGGGACCCCGAAGTTAACTATGGCTACACCTTC; CDR3: CASSQVGRDPEVNYGYTF
D: NA; J: TRBJ1-2; V: TRBV6-1; size: NA; DNA: TGTGCCAGCAGTGAAGGGCTGCTGGGGGCTGGCTACACCTTC; CDR3: CASSEGLLGAGYTF
D: NA; J: TRBJ1-1; V: TRBV6-2/TRBV6-3; size: NA; DNA: TGTGCCAGCAGTTACACCCCTGACAGTCCCAAAGCTTTCTTT; CDR3: CASSYTPDSPKAFF
D: TRBD1; J: TRBJ1-5; V: TRBV19; size: NA; DNA: TGTGCCAGTAGTATTGGACAGGGAAGGGGATATAGCAATCAGCCCCAGCATTTT; CDR3: CASSIGQGRGYSNQPQHF
D: TRBD1; J: TRBJ1-2; V: TRBV7-9; size: NA; DNA: TGTGCCAGCAGCTTGGGGACAGGGGGCAGTGGCTACACCTTC; CDR3: CASSLGTGGSGYTF
D: NA; J: TRBJ1-5; V: TRBV5-5; size: NA; DNA: TGTGCCAGCAGCTTGGTGGCAGGGAGCAATCAGCCCCAGCATTTT; CDR3: CASSLVAGSNQPQHF
D: NA; J: TRBJ1-2; V: TRBV3-1/TRBV3-2; size: NA; DNA: TGTGCCAGCAGCCAAGATTTGAGTACGGGCTACACCTTC; CDR3: CASSQDLSTGYTF
D: TRBD2; J: TRBJ2-5; V: TRBV7-9; size: NA; DNA: TGTGCCAGCAGCTTAACGCGGACTAGCGGGAGAGAGACCCAGTACTTC; CDR3: CASSLTRTSGRETQYF
D: NA; J: TRBJ1-2; V: TRBV5-1; size: NA; DNA: TGCGCCAGCAGCTTGATCATGGGGGGGGCTGATGGCTACACCTTC; CDR3: CASSLIMGGADGYTF
D: NA; J: TRBJ2-2; V: TRBV11-3; size: few; DNA: TGTGCCAGCAAGTTTAGCGCGAACACCGGGGAGCTGTTTTTT; CDR3: CASKFSANTGELFF
D: TRBD2; J: TRBJ2-2; V: TRBV6-5; size: NA; DNA: TGTGCCAGCAGTTTAGCGGGAGGATGGATCGGGGAGCTGTTTTTT; CDR3: CASSLAGGWIGELFF
D: TRBD2; J: TRBJ2-3; V: TRBV30; size: NA; DNA: TGTGCCTGGAGAATCAGGACTAGCGGGAGAACAGATACGCAGTATTTT; CDR3: CAWRIRTSGRTDTQYF
D: NA; J: TRBJ1-5; V: TRBV29-1; size: NA; DNA: TGCAGCGTGGGGAGGGGCCCCGAACAGCCCCAGCATTTT; CDR3: CSVGRGPEQPQHF
D: NA; J: TRBJ2-2; V: TRBV24-1; size: NA; DNA: TGTGCCACCCAAGGGCCAGGGCTAACCGGGGAGCTGTTTTTT; CDR3: CATQGPGLTGELFF
D: TRBD1; J: TRBJ1-1; V: TRBV19; size: NA; DNA: TGTGCCAGTAGTCCACAGACAGGGGTGGGGACTGAAGCTTTCTTT; CDR3: CASSPQTGVGTEAFF
D: NA; J: TRBJ1-1; V: TRBV25-1; size: NA; DNA: TGTGCCAGCAGTGAATGGCCAGGGCGTGAAGCTTTCTTT; CDR3: CASSEWPGREAFF
D: NA; J: TRBJ1-5; V: TRBV25-1; size: NA; DNA: TGTGCCAGCAGTGAGCCGGGTAGCAATCAGCCCCAGCATTTT; CDR3: CASSEPGSNQPQHF
D: NA; J: TRBJ1-2; V: TRBV6-5; size: NA; DNA: TGTGCCAGCAGTTACTCGTTCGGCGGGTCGGATGGCTACACCTTC; CDR3: CASSYSFGGSDGYTF
D: TRBD1; J: TRBJ1-6; V: TRBV6-2/TRBV6-3; size: NA; DNA: TGTGCCAGCAGTTACGAGGCCGGGACAGGGGGTATCTATAATTCACCCCTCCACTTT; CDR3: CASSYEAGTGGIYNSPLHF